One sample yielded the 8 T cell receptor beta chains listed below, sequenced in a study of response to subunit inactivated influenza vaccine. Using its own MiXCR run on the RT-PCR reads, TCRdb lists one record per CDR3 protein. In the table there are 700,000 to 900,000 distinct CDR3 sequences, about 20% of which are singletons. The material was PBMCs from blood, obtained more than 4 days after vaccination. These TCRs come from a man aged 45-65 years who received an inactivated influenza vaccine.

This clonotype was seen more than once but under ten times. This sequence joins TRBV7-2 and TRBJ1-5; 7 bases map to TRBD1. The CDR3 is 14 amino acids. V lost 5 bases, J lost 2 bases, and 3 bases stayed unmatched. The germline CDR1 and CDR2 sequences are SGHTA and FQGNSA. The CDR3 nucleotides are TGTGCCAGCAGCGTCAGGGGGGGCAATCAGCCCCAGCATTTT. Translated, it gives CASSVRGGNQPQHF.

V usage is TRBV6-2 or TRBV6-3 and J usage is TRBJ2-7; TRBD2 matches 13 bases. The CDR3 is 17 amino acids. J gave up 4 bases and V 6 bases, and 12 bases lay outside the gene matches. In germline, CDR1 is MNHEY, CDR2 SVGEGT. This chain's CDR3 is CASSPGLAGARLYEQYF. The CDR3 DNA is TGTGCCAGCAGCCCCGGACTAGCGGGAGCGAGGTTGTACGAGCAGTACTTC.

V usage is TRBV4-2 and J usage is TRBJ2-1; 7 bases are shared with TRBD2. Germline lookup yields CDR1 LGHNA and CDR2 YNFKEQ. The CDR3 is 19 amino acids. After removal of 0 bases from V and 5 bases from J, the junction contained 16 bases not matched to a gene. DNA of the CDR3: TGTGCCAGCAGCCAAGATCACGCCGGGGGGACGGGGTTCCACAATGAGCAGTTCTTC. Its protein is CASSQDHAGGTGFHNEQFF.

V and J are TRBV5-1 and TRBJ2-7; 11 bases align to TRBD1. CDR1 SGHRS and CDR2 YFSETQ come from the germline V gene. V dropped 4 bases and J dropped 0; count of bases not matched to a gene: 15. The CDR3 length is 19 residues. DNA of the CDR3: TGCGCCAGCAGCAAACAACCGGGACAGGGGGTTCTAAGCTCCTACGAGCAGTACTTC. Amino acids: CASSKQPGQGVLSSYEQYF.

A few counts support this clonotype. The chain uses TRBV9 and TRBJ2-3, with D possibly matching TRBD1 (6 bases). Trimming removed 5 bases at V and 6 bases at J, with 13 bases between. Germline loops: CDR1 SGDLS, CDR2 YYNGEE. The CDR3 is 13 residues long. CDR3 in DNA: TGTGCCAGCAGTACAACAGGGTACGATACGCAGTATTTT. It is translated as CASSTTGYDTQYF. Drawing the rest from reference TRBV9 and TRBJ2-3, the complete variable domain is DSGVTQTPKHLITATGQRVTLRCSPRSGDLSVYWYQQSLDQGLQFLIQYYNGEERAKGNILERFSAQQFPDLHSELNLSSLELGDSALYFCASSTTGYDTQYFGPGTRLTVL.

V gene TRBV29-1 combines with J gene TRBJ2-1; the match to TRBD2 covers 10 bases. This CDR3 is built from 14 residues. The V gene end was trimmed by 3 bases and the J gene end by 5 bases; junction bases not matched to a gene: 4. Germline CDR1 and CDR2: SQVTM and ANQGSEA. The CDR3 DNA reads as TGCAGCGTTGACTACACTAGCGGGGACAATGAGCAGTTCTTC. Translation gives CSVDYTSGDNEQFF.

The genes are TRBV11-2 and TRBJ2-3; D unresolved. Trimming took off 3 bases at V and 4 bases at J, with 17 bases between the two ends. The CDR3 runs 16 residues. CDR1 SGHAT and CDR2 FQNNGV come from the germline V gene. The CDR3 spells CASSFGWARRADTQYF. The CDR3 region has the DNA TGTGCCAGCAGCTTCGGGTGGGCCCGGAGAGCAGATACGCAGTATTTT.

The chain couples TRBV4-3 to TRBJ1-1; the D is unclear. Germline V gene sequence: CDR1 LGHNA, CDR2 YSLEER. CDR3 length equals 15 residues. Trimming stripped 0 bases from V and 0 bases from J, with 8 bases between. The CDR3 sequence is CASSQEAAMNTEAFF. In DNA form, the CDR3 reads TGCGCCAGCAGCCAAGAAGCAGCAATGAACACTGAAGCTTTCTTT.